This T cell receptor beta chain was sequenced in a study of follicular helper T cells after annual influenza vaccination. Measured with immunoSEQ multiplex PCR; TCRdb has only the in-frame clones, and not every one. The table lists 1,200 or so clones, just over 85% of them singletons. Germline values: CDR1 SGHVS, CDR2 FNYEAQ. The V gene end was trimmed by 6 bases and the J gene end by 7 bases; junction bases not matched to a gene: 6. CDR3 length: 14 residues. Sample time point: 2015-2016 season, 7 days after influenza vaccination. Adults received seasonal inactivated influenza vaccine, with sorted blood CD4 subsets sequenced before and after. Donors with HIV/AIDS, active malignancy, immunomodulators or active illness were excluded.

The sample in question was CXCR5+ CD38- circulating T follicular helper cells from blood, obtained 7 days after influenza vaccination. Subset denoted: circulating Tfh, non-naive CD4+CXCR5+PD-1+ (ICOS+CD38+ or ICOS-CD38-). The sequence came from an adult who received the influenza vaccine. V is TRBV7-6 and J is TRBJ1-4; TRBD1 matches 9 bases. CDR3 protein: CASSLGQGREKLFF. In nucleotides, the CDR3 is TGTGCCAGCAGTCTTGGACAGGGGCGTGAAAAACTGTTTTTT.